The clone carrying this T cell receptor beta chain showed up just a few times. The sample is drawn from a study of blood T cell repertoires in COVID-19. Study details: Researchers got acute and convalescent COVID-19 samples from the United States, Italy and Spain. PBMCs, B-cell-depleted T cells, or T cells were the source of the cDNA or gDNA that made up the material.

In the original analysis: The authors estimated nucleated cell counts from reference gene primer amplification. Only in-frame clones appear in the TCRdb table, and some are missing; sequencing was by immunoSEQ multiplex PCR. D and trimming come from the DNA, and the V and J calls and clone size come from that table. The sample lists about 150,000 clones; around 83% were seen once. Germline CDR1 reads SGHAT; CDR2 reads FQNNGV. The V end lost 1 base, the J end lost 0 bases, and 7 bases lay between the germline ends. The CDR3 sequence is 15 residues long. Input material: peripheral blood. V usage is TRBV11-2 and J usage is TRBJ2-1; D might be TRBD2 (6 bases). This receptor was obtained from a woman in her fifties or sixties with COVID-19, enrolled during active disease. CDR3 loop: CASSLGGVSYNEQFF. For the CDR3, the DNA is TGTGCCAGCAGCTTAGGCGGGGTCTCCTACAATGAGCAGTTCTTC. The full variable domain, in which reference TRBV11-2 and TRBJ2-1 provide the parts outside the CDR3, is EAGVAQSPRYKIIEKRQSVAFWCNPISGHATLYWYQQILGQGPKLLIQFQNNGVVDDSQLPKDRFSAERLKGVDSTLKIQPAKLEDSAVYLCASSLGGVSYNEQFFGPGTRLTVL.